A single sample gave rise to the 18 T cell receptor beta chains below, sequenced in a study of T cell changes during pregnancy in multiple sclerosis. This table comes from immunoSEQ multiplex PCR, and its TCRdb copy is limited to in-frame clones, with some not included. The sample consists of roughly 80,000 clones, more than 85% of them appearing once. The sample was peripheral blood, taken after pregnancy. Receptor source: a female donor in good health, enrolled as a control in a pregnancy study.

V usage is TRBV5-1 and J usage is TRBJ1-4, with TRBD1 as a possible D gene (6 bases). This CDR3 comprises 14 residues. The ends were cut back, 4 bases at V and 8 bases at J, with 15 bases in the middle. Germline V gene sequence: CDR1 SGHRS, CDR2 YFSETQ. The chain's CDR3 is CASSPQQGGEKLFF. DNA of the CDR3: TGCGCCAGCAGCCCCCAACAGGGTGGGGAAAAACTGTTTTTT.

CDR3 DNA: TGTGCCACCTCAGGGAGCAATCAGCCCCAGCATTTT. Its protein product is CATSGSNQPQHF. The gene calls are TRBV10-3 and TRBJ1-5; D might be TRBD1 (5 bases). The V end was cut by 10 bases, the J end by 1 base, with 8 bases between. This CDR3 is 12 amino acids long. Germline CDR1 is ENHRY and CDR2 is SYGVKD.

V usage is TRBV5-6 and J usage is TRBJ2-1; perhaps TRBD1 as D (5 bases). The V end lost 4 bases, the J end lost 8 bases, and 19 bases lay between the germline ends. The CDR3 loop spans 15 amino acids. Germline V lookup: CDR1 SGHDT, CDR2 YYEEEE. In DNA, the CDR3 is TGTGCCAGCAGCCGGGCAGGGCTTAACGGGTATGAGCAGTTCTTC. This gives the protein CASSRAGLNGYEQFF.

In this sample, this clone turned up a few times. CDR3 amino acids: CASSPGQGGYTF. The CDR3 bases are TGTGCCAGTAGTCCGGGTCAGGGTGGCTACACCTTC. V usage is TRBV19 and J usage is TRBJ1-2; weak D call: TRBD1 (5 bases). The CDR3 is 12 amino acids. The ends were cut back, 5 bases at V and 7 bases at J, with 11 bases in the middle. Germline V gene lookup returns CDR1 LNHDA and CDR2 SQIVND (reference sequence).

The chain combines TRBV11-2 with TRBJ1-6; 8 bases align to TRBD1. The junction had 3 bases not matched to a gene; V was cut back by 4 bases and J by 7 bases. Germline CDR1 reads SGHAT; CDR2 reads FQNNGV. The CDR3 is 14 amino acids. The DNA for the CDR3 is TGTGCCAGCAGCTGGGACAGGTTAAATTCACCCCTCCACTTT. Its protein is CASSWDRLNSPLHF. The variable domain in full, completed from reference TRBV11-2 and TRBJ1-6, reads EAGVAQSPRYKIIEKRQSVAFWCNPISGHATLYWYQQILGQGPKLLIQFQNNGVVDDSQLPKDRFSAERLKGVDSTLKIQPAKLEDSAVYLCASSWDRLNSPLHFGNGTRLTVT.

J is TRBJ1-2 and V is TRBV14; D is perhaps TRBD1 (6 bases). Trimming took off 4 bases at V and 1 base at J, with 13 bases between the two ends. This CDR3 comprises 15 residues. Germline CDR1 is SGHDN and CDR2 is FVKESK. CDR3 loop: CASSPRLGGNYGYTF. CDR3 coding DNA: TGTGCCAGCAGCCCAAGATTAGGGGGTAACTATGGCTACACCTTC.

By share of the sample, this clone is large. This chain joins TRBV29-1 and TRBJ2-5; TRBD2 might be the D (6 bases). From germline, CDR1 is SQVTM and CDR2 ANQGSEA. Between the trimmed V and J ends, which lost 7 bases and 2 bases, there was a span of 8 bases. The CDR3 is made up of 11 amino acids. The CDR3 DNA reads TGCAGCGGACTAGAGCAAGAGACCCAGTACTTC. Its translation: CSGLEQETQYF.

The V call is TRBV2, the J call TRBJ2-5; TRBD2 matches 10 bases. The V gene's germline CDR1 is SNHLY and CDR2 FYNNEI. Losses at the gene ends were 10 bases for V and 7 bases for J; bases not matched to a gene: 18. This CDR3 spans 16 amino acids. The CDR3 bases are TGTGCCATCCCACCCGGGACTAGCGCCGACGTTGGGACCCAGTACTTC. Its translation is CAIPPGTSADVGTQYF.

This clone is a singleton in its sample. The chain links TRBV5-1 to TRBJ1-4; 7 bases match TRBD1. V trimming: 2 bases; J trimming: 4 bases; junction bases outside the gene matches: 2. The V gene's germline CDR1 is SGHRS and CDR2 YFSETQ. The CDR3 sequence is 14 residues long. The CDR3 protein is CASSFGQVNEKLFF. CDR3 sequence (DNA): TGCGCCAGCAGCTTTGGACAGGTTAATGAAAAACTGTTTTTT.

This sequence joins TRBV2 and TRBJ1-2, with D perhaps TRBD1 (6 bases). CDR1 SNHLY and CDR2 FYNNEI come from the germline V gene. The V end was cut by 7 bases, the J end by 3 bases, with 12 bases between. The CDR3 runs 13 residues. The CDR3 nucleotides are TGTGCCAGCACCCCAGGGGCAGACTATGGCTACACCTTC. This encodes CASTPGADYGYTF.

The chain couples TRBV6-1 to TRBJ2-7; D is uncertain. This CDR3 comprises 13 residues. Germline lookup yields CDR1 MNHNS and CDR2 SASEGT. Trimming removed 3 bases from V and 2 bases from J, with 8 bases in between. CDR3 in DNA: TGTGCCAGCAGTGACCTGGGCGCCTACGAGCAGTACTTC. This codes for CASSDLGAYEQYF.

V is TRBV29-1 and J is TRBJ1-2, with TRBD1 identical over 7 bases. V was pared by 2 bases and J by 0 bases, with 6 bases of the junction left unmatched. CDR3 length: 15 residues. In germline, CDR1 is SQVTM, CDR2 ANQGSEA. CDR3 nucleotides: TGCAGCGTTGAAAACAGGGGACGAGCTAACTATGGCTACACCTTC. The encoded protein is CSVENRGRANYGYTF.

This clone turned up a few times. The V call is TRBV30, the J call TRBJ1-1; no firm D call. Germline lookup yields CDR1 GTSNPN and CDR2 SVGIG (reference sequence). Trimming removed 4 bases at V and 4 bases at J, with 19 bases between. There are 15 residues in the CDR3. The CDR3 region has the DNA TGTGCCTGGATGGGCAGAATAAGGCGTGGCACTGAAGCTTTCTTT. This translates into CAWMGRIRRGTEAFF.

This chain uses TRBV6-6 with TRBJ1-2, with D maybe TRBD1 (5 bases). The CDR3 length is 13 residues. Trimming pared 6 bases from V and 1 base from J, leaving 9 bases between. Looked up from germline, CDR1 is MNHNY and CDR2 is SVGAGI (reference sequence). The CDR3 sequence is CASRIRGNYGYTF. In nucleotides, the CDR3 is TGTGCCAGCAGAATAAGGGGTAACTATGGCTACACCTTC.

This clone occurred once. The genes are TRBV5-1 and TRBJ1-6; the match to TRBD1 covers 12 bases. Germline V gene lookup returns CDR1 SGHRS and CDR2 YFSETQ. V was clipped by 0 bases and J by 9 bases; unmatched bases: 4. The CDR3 totals 16 residues. The CDR3 reads CASSLGDRGLRSPLHF. In DNA, the CDR3 is TGCGCCAGCAGCTTGGGGGACAGGGGGCTCCGTTCACCCCTCCACTTT.

The rearrangement links TRBV11-1 to TRBJ2-6; 7 bases are a match to TRBD1. The CDR3 has 16 residues. The germline V gene has CDR1 SGHAT and CDR2 FQDESV (reference sequence). V shed 1 base and J 4 bases; nucleotides not matched to a gene: 4. The CDR3 nucleotides are TGTGCCAGCAGCTTAGGACAGGGTACGGGGGCCAACGTCCTGACTTTC. Translated: CASSLGQGTGANVLTF.

This chain joins TRBV30 and TRBJ1-2; no definite D call. The CDR3 extends over 13 amino acids. Germline CDR1 is GTSNPN and CDR2 is SVGIG (reference sequence). The V end was cut by 4 bases, the J end by 0 bases, with 9 bases between. The CDR3 here is CAWNGSPNYGYTF. DNA of the CDR3: TGTGCCTGGAATGGGAGTCCTAACTATGGCTACACCTTC.

The rearrangement joins TRBV4-3 to TRBJ2-3; TRBD2 matches 14 bases. V was clipped by 0 bases and J by 6 bases; unmatched bases: 8. There are 18 residues in the CDR3. Germline CDR1 and CDR2: LGHNA and YSLEER. The CDR3 DNA is TGCGCCAGCAGCCAAGAGACTAGCGGGAGGGCCGCGTTGGATACGCAGTATTTT. It translates to CASSQETSGRAALDTQYF.